The clone carrying this T cell receptor (beta chain) was seen only a few times. The antigen is not known. All of the isolated RNA was reverse transcribed, so expressed TCRB transcripts were sequenced. This table comes from immunoSEQ multiplex PCR, and its TCRdb copy is limited to in-frame clones, with some not included. The repertoire holds almost 250,000 clones, with roughly 13% as singletons. Via CD45RO/CCR7/CD25/CD127/CD95/CD27, cells of the CD4+ naive, central memory, regulatory and stem cell-like memory subsets were sorted. The sample belongs to a study of beta chain features in type 1 diabetes. Whole-study results and caveats: Patients' naive, central memory and Treg TCRB repertoires seemed closer to one another than those of healthy donors. Fewer junction insertions and more nucleotide deletions appeared in type 1 diabetes patients. Because the template was cDNA, high-expressing cells might be over-represented.

The V and J ends lost 1 base and 5 bases respectively, with 14 bases between them. The germline V gene encodes CDR1 LGHNA and CDR2 YNFKEQ. The CDR3 covers 16 residues. V is TRBV4-2 and J is TRBJ2-2; D might be TRBD1 (7 bases). Sequencing was carried out using naive CD4+ T cells from blood. The TCR sequence derives from a woman aged 40-49 years in good health. This CDR3 is CASSQVAAGGTGELFF. The DNA of the CDR3 is TGTGCCAGCAGCCAAGTGGCGGCAGGGGGGACCGGGGAGCTGTTTTTT.